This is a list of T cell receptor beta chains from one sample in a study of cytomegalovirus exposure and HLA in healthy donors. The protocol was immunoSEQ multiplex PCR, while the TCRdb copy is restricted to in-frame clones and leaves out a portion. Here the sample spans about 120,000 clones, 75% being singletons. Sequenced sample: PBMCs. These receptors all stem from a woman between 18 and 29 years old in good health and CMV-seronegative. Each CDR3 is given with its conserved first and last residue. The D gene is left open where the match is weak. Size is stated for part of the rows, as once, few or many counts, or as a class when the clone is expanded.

TGTGCCAGCAGCTTACGAGCGGGGTCGAACACCGGGGAGCTGTTTTTT | CASSLRAGSNTGELFF | TRBJ2-2 | once | TRBD2 | TRBV11-2 | 16
TGTGCCAGCAGTCCTTGGGACAGGGAAAACGAGCAGTTCTTC | CASSPWDRENEQFF | TRBJ2-1 | - | TRBD1 | TRBV6-6 | 14
TGTGCCAGCAGCTTAGTGGCCGTCTGGGGGACATCTTTCTTAGATACGCAGTATTTT | CASSLVAVWGTSFLDTQYF | TRBJ2-3 | - | - | TRBV7-8 | 19
TGTGCCAGCATGGGGACAGGGATTTATTACGAGCAGTACTTC | CASMGTGIYYEQYF | TRBJ2-7 | - | TRBD1 | TRBV6-1 | 14
TGTGCCAGCAGCTTCCCCCTGGTGGCTAGCGGTAGCACAGATACGCAGTATTTT | CASSFPLVASGSTDTQYF | TRBJ2-3 | few | TRBD2 | TRBV7-8 | 18
TGTGCCAGCAGTTCACAGGGACGCGAAAAACTGTTTTTT | CASSSQGREKLFF | TRBJ1-4 | few | - | TRBV28 | 13
TGTGCCAGCAAGGGGTACGGCAATCAGCCCCAGCATTTT | CASKGYGNQPQHF | TRBJ1-5 | - | - | TRBV2 | 13
TGCAGCGTTGAAGATCCCAATTCTAGGGAGACCCAGTACTTC | CSVEDPNSRETQYF | TRBJ2-5 | - | - | TRBV29-1 | 14
TGCGCCAGCAGCTTGAACAGGGGCGGAACCGGGGAGCTGTTTTTT | CASSLNRGGTGELFF | TRBJ2-2 | - | TRBD1 | TRBV5-1 | 15
TGTGCCACCAGTCAGACAGGGGGCAGCGGCTACACCTTC | CATSQTGGSGYTF | TRBJ1-2 | - | TRBD1 | TRBV15 | 13
TGTGCCAGCAGTTACCTGACTAACACCGCGTCACCCCTCCACTTT | CASSYLTNTASPLHF | TRBJ1-6 | - | - | TRBV6-5 | 15
TGTGCCAGCAGCGTAGCCCCCGGTCAGGGTCAGCCCCAGCATTTT | CASSVAPGQGQPQHF | TRBJ1-5 | few | - | TRBV9 | 15
TGTGCCAGCAGCAGACCGGGACTCAGCCACAATGAGCAGTTCTTC | CASSRPGLSHNEQFF | TRBJ2-1 | - | - | TRBV7-9 | 15
TGTGCCAGCAGGCGCGACGGGACAATCTATGGCTACACCTTC | CASRRDGTIYGYTF | TRBJ1-2 | - | - | TRBV6-5 | 14
TGTGCCAGCAGCGTAGTGCCGGGACAGGGGTTTGGCAATGAGCAGTTCTTC | CASSVVPGQGFGNEQFF | TRBJ2-1 | - | TRBD1 | TRBV9 | 17
TGCGCCAGCAGCTTACAGGGGGCGTCCATCGGAAACACCATATATTTT | CASSLQGASIGNTIYF | TRBJ1-3 | - | TRBD1 | TRBV5-1 | 16
TGTGCCAGCAGTGAAGGGTACAGGGACTACGAGCAGTACTTC | CASSEGYRDYEQYF | TRBJ2-7 | - | - | TRBV2 | 14
TGTGCCAGCAGCTCCCTTCTAGTTGGGACAGGGCATTCACCCCTCCACTTT | CASSSLLVGTGHSPLHF | TRBJ1-6 | - | TRBD1 | TRBV13 | 17
TGTGCCAGCAGCTTGAGGGGGGGGCCGGACTCTAATTCACCCCTCCACTTT | CASSLRGGPDSNSPLHF | TRBJ1-6 | - | - | TRBV5-6 | 17
TGTGCCAGCAGCGAGGACAGATCTTTCACAGGGGGCATATATTTT | CASSEDRSFTGGIYF | TRBJ1-3 | - | TRBD1 | TRBV2 | 15
TGTGCCACCAGGACAGGGGGCTCTGATCAGCCCCAGCATTTT | CATRTGGSDQPQHF | TRBJ1-5 | - | TRBD1 | TRBV15 | 14
TGTTGCACGACAGGGGAATTGAACAATGAGCAGTTCTTC | CCTTGELNNEQFF | TRBJ2-1 | - | TRBD1 | TRBV7-9 | 13
TGTGCCAGCAGTTACGGAGACAGCGCCTACGAGCAGTACTTC | CASSYGDSAYEQYF | TRBJ2-7 | - | - | TRBV6-5 | 14
TGTGCCAGCGCCCCCGGGGGAAGCAATCAGCCCCAGCATTTT | CASAPGGSNQPQHF | TRBJ1-5 | - | - | TRBV2 | 14
TGTGCCAGCAGCTGGGGCCTGAACACTGAAGCTTTCTTT | CASSWGLNTEAFF | TRBJ1-1 | - | - | TRBV11-2 | 13
TGTGCCAGCAGTTACCGCTGGGGGGGGACCTACGAGCAGTACTTC | CASSYRWGGTYEQYF | TRBJ2-7 | - | TRBD2 | TRBV6-5 | 15
TGCGCCAGCAGCTTGGAGGTCGGACAGCAAGAGACCCAGTACTTC | CASSLEVGQQETQYF | TRBJ2-5 | - | - | TRBV5-1 | 15
TGTGCCAGCAGCTTAGTAGGGGGGACAGGGACCTACAATGAGCAGTTCTTC | CASSLVGGTGTYNEQFF | TRBJ2-1 | - | TRBD1 | TRBV7-2 | 17
TGTGCCAGCAGCTTTCAGGGAAGAAATTCACCCCTCCACTTT | CASSFQGRNSPLHF | TRBJ1-6 | few | - | TRBV7-2 | 14
TGTGCCATCAGTGGCGACACCTACGACGAGCAGTACTTC | CAISGDTYDEQYF | TRBJ2-7 | - | - | TRBV10-3 | 13
TGTGCCAGCAGTTTCCAGGGGGCGCGCACTGAAGCTTTCTTT | CASSFQGARTEAFF | TRBJ1-1 | - | TRBD1 | TRBV27 | 14
TGTGCCAGCAGCCAGGACAGGGGCAATGAGCAGTTCTTC | CASSQDRGNEQFF | TRBJ2-1 | - | TRBD1 | TRBV5-6 | 13
TGCGCCAGCAGCTTGGTAGGTGACAGGGATCAGCCCCAGCATTTT | CASSLVGDRDQPQHF | TRBJ1-5 | - | TRBD1 | TRBV5-1 | 15
TGTGCCAGCAAAACCGGGACAGGTACTGAAAAACTGTTTTTT | CASKTGTGTEKLFF | TRBJ1-4 | - | TRBD1 | TRBV6-1 | 14
TGCGCCAGCTTGACAGGGCCCGGGACTGAAGCTTTCTTT | CASLTGPGTEAFF | TRBJ1-1 | - | TRBD1 | TRBV10-2 | 13
TGTGCCAGCAGTGAAAACGGGGGGCAAGAGACCCAGTACTTC | CASSENGGQETQYF | TRBJ2-5 | - | TRBD2 | TRBV6-1 | 14
TGCGCCAGCAGCTTGTCGACTAGCGGAAAAACAGATACGCAGTATTTT | CASSLSTSGKTDTQYF | TRBJ2-3 | - | TRBD2 | TRBV5-1 | 16
TGTGCCAGCAGTAACCAGGGGGCCTCTGGGAATTCACCCCTCCACTTT | CASSNQGASGNSPLHF | TRBJ1-6 | - | TRBD1 | TRBV28 | 16
TGCGCCAGCAGTGCGGACACTGAAGCTTTCTTT | CASSADTEAFF | TRBJ1-1 | - | - | TRBV5-1 | 11
TGTGCCAGCAGCTTGGGGACAGGTTTTACTGAAGCTTTCTTT | CASSLGTGFTEAFF | TRBJ1-1 | - | TRBD1 | TRBV5-6 | 14
TGTGCCAGTAGTCCTGACAGGGGCTACGAGCAGTACTTC | CASSPDRGYEQYF | TRBJ2-7 | - | TRBD1 | TRBV19 | 13